The 8 T cell receptor beta chains given below trace back to one sample, sequenced in a study of read filtering for tumor transcriptome and immune sequencing. Molecular barcoded adaptors covering alpha/delta and beta/gamma chains were used on 400 ng RNA. One entry per CDR3 protein results from TCRdb running MiXCR on the reads. The table includes 93,000 or so distinct CDR3 sequences, about 22% detected once. Input material: a population of CD138-negative cells sorted from bone marrow. The source is a donor at least 40 years old with multiple myeloma.

In the case of this clonotype: A read error is the likely source, as a far larger clone sits one nucleotide away. This chain connects TRBV2 to TRBJ2-1, with a possible D match to TRBD2 (6 bases). The CDR3 loop spans 14 amino acids. Germline V gene data show CDR1 as SNHLY and CDR2 as FYNNEI. The V end lost 1 base, the J end lost 10 bases, and 14 bases lay between the germline ends. In DNA, the CDR3 is TGTGCCAGCAGTGAAGGGCGGGAAACCTACGAGCAGTTCTTC. It codes for CASSEGRETYEQFF.

In this sample, this clonotype turned up once. Given a much more abundant clone one base away, this may be a read error. The rearrangement uses TRBV20-1 and TRBJ2-2; D might be TRBD1 (5 bases). V was trimmed by 7 bases and J by 2 bases, leaving 11 bases between them. This CDR3 region has 13 residues. CDR1 DFQATT and CDR2 SNEGSKA come from the germline V gene (reference sequence). The CDR3 nucleotides read TGCAGTGTCATCAGGGAAAACACCGGGGAGCTGTTTTTT. This sequence encodes CSVIRENTGELFF.

This clonotype was detected ten times or more. The chain is built from TRBV3-1 and TRBJ2-1; no firm D call. The CDR3 is 13 residues long. The germline V and J ends were trimmed by 4 bases and 2 bases, with 6 bases remaining between them. Looked up from germline, CDR1 is LGHDT and CDR2 is YNNKEL (reference sequence). CDR3 nucleotide sequence: TGTGCCAGCAGCCCCTACCCCTACAATGAGCAGTTCTTC. Its translation is CASSPYPYNEQFF.

This clonotype was detected many times. The chain links TRBV5-1 to TRBJ2-6, with 8 bases that match TRBD2. Germline lookup yields CDR1 SGHRS and CDR2 YFSETQ. V dropped 4 bases and J dropped 2; count of bases not matched to a gene: 2. The CDR3 runs to 15 residues. CDR3 amino acids: CASSPTSAGANVLTF. DNA for the CDR3: TGCGCCAGCAGCCCGACTAGCGCTGGGGCCAACGTCCTGACTTTC. The full variable domain, in which reference TRBV5-1 and TRBJ2-6 provide the parts outside the CDR3, is KAGVTQTPRYLIKTRGQQVTLSCSPISGHRSVSWYQQTPGQGLQFLFEYFSETQRNKGNFPGRFSGRQFSNSRSEMNVSTLELGDSALYLCASSPTSAGANVLTFGAGSRLTVL.

This clonotype was counted only a few times. The junction departs from the called germline gene at one end, perhaps through a read error. V gene TRBV18 combines with J gene TRBJ2-2, with D possibly being TRBD2 (5 bases). The germline V gene encodes CDR1 KGHSH and CDR2 LQKENI. The CDR3 contains 16 residues. Written as DNA, the CDR3 is TGTGCTAGCTCACCGGTACTGGACCGCGGCACCGGGGAGCTGTCTTTT. Its translation: CASSPVLDRGTGELSF.

This clonotype has more than one count but fewer than ten. The chain combines TRBV6-6 with TRBJ1-1; no reliable D call. The germline gives CDR1 MNHNY, CDR2 SVGAGI (reference sequence). V lost 7 bases to trimming and J lost 3 bases, with 12 bases between them. The CDR3 covers 13 residues. CDR3 protein: CASKWRIHTEAFF. Here the CDR3 DNA reads TGTGCCAGCAAGTGGCGGATTCACACTGAAGCTTTCTTT.

This clonotype was detected a few times. V usage is TRBV29-1 and J usage is TRBJ1-1; D may be TRBD1 (6 bases). V lost 6 bases and J 4 bases, leaving 15 bases between the germline ends. Germline assignment: CDR1 SQVTM and CDR2 ANQGSEA. This CDR3 contains 13 residues. The CDR3 DNA follows: TGCAGCGTACGGGGGCTTGCGGGCACTGAAGCTTTCTTT. It is translated as CSVRGLAGTEAFF.

This clonotype was recorded many times. The V call is TRBV12-3 or TRBV12-4, the J call TRBJ1-4, with unresolved D. CDR3 length equals 14 residues. V was trimmed by 8 bases and J by 8 bases, leaving 18 bases between them. The DNA for the CDR3 is TGTGCCAGCGGACCTTCGGGCGGCAGGGAAAAACTGTTTTTT. As protein: CASGPSGGREKLFF.